A single T cell receptor beta chain is shown here with its context. This table comes from immunoSEQ multiplex PCR, and its TCRdb copy is limited to in-frame clones, with some not included. The sample contains about 42,000 clones, around 78% of which appear only once. The V gene lost 2 bases and the J gene lost 9 bases, with 13 bases spanning the gap. Germline CDR1 reads ENHRY; CDR2 reads SYGVKD. The CDR3 runs to 13 residues. This sample is drawn from a study of control samples from healthy donors and cancer patients. The V and J genes are TRBV10-3 and TRBJ1-2, with a possible D match to TRBD1 (5 bases). The clonotype was recovered from a man in his 60s in good health. The specimen was blood. The CDR3 spells CAISERTTLRYTF. CDR3 nucleotide sequence: TGTGCCATCAGTGAGAGGACAACGCTTCGCTACACCTTC.